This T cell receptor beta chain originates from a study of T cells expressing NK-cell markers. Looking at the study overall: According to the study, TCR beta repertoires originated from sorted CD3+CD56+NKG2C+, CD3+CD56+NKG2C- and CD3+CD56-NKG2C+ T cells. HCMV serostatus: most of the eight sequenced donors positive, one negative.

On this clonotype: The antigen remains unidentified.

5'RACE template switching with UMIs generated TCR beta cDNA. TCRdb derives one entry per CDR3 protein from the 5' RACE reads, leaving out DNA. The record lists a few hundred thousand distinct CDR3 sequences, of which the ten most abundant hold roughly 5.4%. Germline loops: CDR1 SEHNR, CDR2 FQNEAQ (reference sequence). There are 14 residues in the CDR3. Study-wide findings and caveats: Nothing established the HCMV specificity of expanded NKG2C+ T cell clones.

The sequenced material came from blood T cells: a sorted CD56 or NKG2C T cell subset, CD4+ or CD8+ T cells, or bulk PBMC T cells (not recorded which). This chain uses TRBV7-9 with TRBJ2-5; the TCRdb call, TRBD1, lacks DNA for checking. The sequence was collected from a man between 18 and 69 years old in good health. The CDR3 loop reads CASSNRGGGETQYF.